This TCR beta chain stems from a study of blood T cell repertoires in COVID-19. Across the study: Samples representing acute and convalescent COVID-19 were sourced from the United States, Italy and Spain. Sample material is recorded as cDNA or gDNA derived from T cells, B-cell-depleted T cells, or PBMCs.

With 4 bases clipped from V and 8 bases from J, the junction kept 25 bases outside the gene matches. Germline V gene lookup returns CDR1 LGHDT and CDR2 YNNKEL (reference sequence). The CDR3 consists of 19 residues. In the original workflow: Amplification of reference gene primers provided the estimated nucleated cell counts. Clones were read by immunoSEQ multiplex PCR, and TCRdb kept only the in-frame ones, dropping some. Clone size and the V and J calls come from that table; the DNA yielded D and trimming. The sample has a few hundred thousand clones; 70% to 90% are singletons. The chain combines TRBV3-1 (or the pseudogene TRBV3-2) with TRBJ2-5, with TRBD1 matching over 7 bases. The receptor was isolated from a woman aged 25 to 39 with COVID-19, enrolled during active disease. The sequenced material came from peripheral blood. CDR3 sequence: CASSPATNSLQGPRSTQYF. The CDR3 nucleotides are TGTGCCAGCAGCCCCGCAACAAACTCGCTACAGGGGCCGCGGTCTACCCAGTACTTC.